A selection of T cell receptor beta chains follows, all from one sample in a study of blood T cell repertoires in COVID-19. Profiled with immunoSEQ multiplex PCR; TCRdb holds only in-frame clones, not every one. The top ten hold roughly 17% of the sample, which has under 110,000 clones, approximately 91% seen once. Sequenced input: peripheral blood. Receptors originate from a man between 50 and 59 years old with acute or convalescent COVID-19. Both conserved end residues are part of each CDR3. The order of the fields is V gene, clone size, J gene, D gene, CDR3 DNA, CDR3 protein. A D gene is named only where the DNA matches it firmly. Not all rows give a size; the values are once, few, many and, for expanded clones, a class.

V: TRBV30; size: .; J: TRBJ1-2; D: .; DNA: TGTGCCTGGAGCCCGACTGGAGTTAACTATGGCTACACCTTC; CDR3: CAWSPTGVNYGYTF
V: TRBV7-9; size: .; J: TRBJ1-1; D: .; DNA: TGTGCCAGCAGCTTACGGGGGGCAGCGACTGAAGCTTTCTTT; CDR3: CASSLRGAATEAFF
V: TRBV9; size: .; J: TRBJ2-1; D: TRBD2; DNA: TGTGCCAGCAGCGGTCTAGCGGGGGGGCCACAGGCTGAGCAGTTCTTC; CDR3: CASSGLAGGPQAEQFF
V: TRBV19; size: .; J: TRBJ2-7; D: .; DNA: TGTGCCAGTAGTCCCGGTGTGTCCTACGAGCAGTACTTC; CDR3: CASSPGVSYEQYF
V: TRBV5-6; size: once; J: TRBJ2-1; D: TRBD2; DNA: TGTGCCAGCAGCCCGGCATGGGGGACTAGCGATAATGAGCAGTTCTTC; CDR3: CASSPAWGTSDNEQFF
V: TRBV28; size: once; J: TRBJ1-2; D: .; DNA: TGTGCCAGCGAAGACTCTAACTATGGCTACACCTTC; CDR3: CASEDSNYGYTF
V: TRBV7-2; size: .; J: TRBJ1-5; D: TRBD1; DNA: TGTGCCAGCAGCCCAGGGACAGCCAATCAGCCCCAGCATTTT; CDR3: CASSPGTANQPQHF
V: TRBV27; size: once; J: TRBJ2-7; D: TRBD2; DNA: TGTGCCAGCGGAGATCCGGGGGGTTTCTACGAGCAGTACTTC; CDR3: CASGDPGGFYEQYF
V: TRBV6-8; size: .; J: TRBJ2-3; D: TRBD2; DNA: TGTGCCAGCAGTTACTCCGACCTAGCGGGGCGCACAGATACGCAGTATTTT; CDR3: CASSYSDLAGRTDTQYF
V: TRBV7-8; size: .; J: TRBJ2-2; D: TRBD2; DNA: TGTGCCAGCAGCTTATCACGCGGGGGGGTTAACGGGGAGCTGTTTTTT; CDR3: CASSLSRGGVNGELFF
V: TRBV7-8; size: .; J: TRBJ2-1; D: .; DNA: TGTGCCAGCAGGGGACTGTCCTACAATGAGCAGTTCTTC; CDR3: CASRGLSYNEQFF
V: TRBV10-3; size: .; J: TRBJ2-7; D: TRBD1; DNA: TGTGCCATCATACCCTCTCCGGGACAGGGTAACTACGAGCAGTACTTC; CDR3: CAIIPSPGQGNYEQYF
V: TRBV6-2/TRBV6-3; size: .; J: TRBJ1-5; D: TRBD1; DNA: TGTGCCAGCAGTTACTTGGGACAGGGGGGGATGCAGCCCCAGCATTTT; CDR3: CASSYLGQGGMQPQHF
V: TRBV6-6; size: .; J: TRBJ1-4; D: TRBD1; DNA: TGTGCCACCGAGGGGGCGACTAATGAAAAACTGTTTTTT; CDR3: CATEGATNEKLFF
V: TRBV4-1; size: .; J: TRBJ2-6; D: TRBD1; DNA: TGCGCCAGCAGCCAACTCCAGCTTCGGGACAGGGGCTCTGGGGCCAACGTCCTGACTTTC; CDR3: CASSQLQLRDRGSGANVLTF
V: TRBV19; size: .; J: TRBJ1-6; D: .; DNA: TGTGCCAGTAACCCACAGGGTCCCTCAAGTAATTCACCCCTCCACTTT; CDR3: CASNPQGPSSNSPLHF
V: TRBV6-2/TRBV6-3; size: .; J: TRBJ1-2; D: .; DNA: TGTGCCAGCAGCCACAGGAGTAACTATGGCTACACCTTC; CDR3: CASSHRSNYGYTF
V: TRBV28; size: .; J: TRBJ2-7; D: TRBD1; DNA: TGTGCCAGCACCGGGACACGGGACAGGCAGTACTTC; CDR3: CASTGTRDRQYF
V: TRBV5-1; size: .; J: TRBJ2-5; D: TRBD2; DNA: TGCGCCAGCAGCTTAGGGACTAGCGGGGGGGCACAAGAGACCCAGTACTTC; CDR3: CASSLGTSGGAQETQYF
V: TRBV18; size: .; J: TRBJ2-3; D: TRBD2; DNA: TGTGCCAGCTCACCTCAAGGGACTAGCGGGGGATCAAACACAGATACGCAGTATTTT; CDR3: CASSPQGTSGGSNTDTQYF
V: TRBV9; size: .; J: TRBJ1-2; D: .; DNA: TGTGCCAGCAGCGCCGCGGCAGGGGCTAACTATGGCTACACCTTC; CDR3: CASSAAAGANYGYTF
V: TRBV6-1; size: .; J: TRBJ2-5; D: .; DNA: TGTGCCAGCAGTGAAGCGCAGGGGAATCAGGAGACCCAGTACTTC; CDR3: CASSEAQGNQETQYF
V: TRBV6-5; size: .; J: TRBJ1-5; D: .; DNA: TGTGCCACGACCCCTCCCGGGAGCAATCAGCCCCAGCATTTT; CDR3: CATTPPGSNQPQHF
V: TRBV4-3; size: .; J: TRBJ2-1; D: .; DNA: TGCGCCAGCAGCCAATCTCTAACTCGGGGTGAGCAGTTCTTC; CDR3: CASSQSLTRGEQFF
V: TRBV27; size: .; J: TRBJ2-5; D: TRBD1; DNA: TGTGCCAGCACGGGACAGGGTACGAAGACCCAGTACTTC; CDR3: CASTGQGTKTQYF
V: TRBV5-5; size: once; J: TRBJ2-2; D: .; DNA: TGTGCCAGCAGCTTGGCGTCCGGGGACACCGGGGAGCTGTTTTTT; CDR3: CASSLASGDTGELFF
V: TRBV28; size: .; J: TRBJ2-5; D: .; DNA: TGTGCCAGCAGTTTGTGGGGGCTCGGCGAGACCCAGTACTTC; CDR3: CASSLWGLGETQYF
V: TRBV19; size: .; J: TRBJ1-6; D: .; DNA: TGTGCCAGTAGTGTCGACATTGCAGGTAATTCACCCCTCCACTTT; CDR3: CASSVDIAGNSPLHF
V: TRBV11-2; size: .; J: TRBJ1-1; D: .; DNA: TGTGCCAGCAGCTCCAACGTGATACGGGCTTTCTTT; CDR3: CASSSNVIRAFF
V: TRBV18; size: .; J: TRBJ2-5; D: .; DNA: TGTGCCAGCTCACCAAGGCAGGGGAACCAAGAGACCCAGTACTTC; CDR3: CASSPRQGNQETQYF
V: TRBV3-1/TRBV3-2; size: .; J: TRBJ1-1; D: .; DNA: TGTGCCAGCAGACCCGGGGTTGGGGACACTGAAGCTTTCTTT; CDR3: CASRPGVGDTEAFF
V: TRBV4-1; size: .; J: TRBJ1-1; D: .; DNA: TGCGCCAGCAGCCAAGCCCGGCGGGGGAGAGACACTGAAGCTTTCTTT; CDR3: CASSQARRGRDTEAFF
V: TRBV6-1; size: few; J: TRBJ1-2; D: .; DNA: TGTGCCAGCAGTGCAGAATGGGGGGACGGGGGTATCTATGGCTACACCTTC; CDR3: CASSAEWGDGGIYGYTF
V: TRBV29-1; size: .; J: TRBJ1-1; D: .; DNA: TGCAGCGGTAGGGGATCCGGCACTGAAGCTTTCTTT; CDR3: CSGRGSGTEAFF
V: TRBV5-1; size: .; J: TRBJ2-3; D: .; DNA: TGCGCCAGCAGCTTACACAGGTCTAGCACAGATACGCAGTATTTT; CDR3: CASSLHRSSTDTQYF
V: TRBV3-1/TRBV3-2; size: .; J: TRBJ2-1; D: .; DNA: TGTGCCAGCAGCCAAGCGGCGACCCAGGCCCATGAGCAGTTCTTC; CDR3: CASSQAATQAHEQFF
V: TRBV18; size: .; J: TRBJ1-3; D: TRBD1; DNA: TGTGCCAGCTCACCACCGAAGACAGGGGGTGTCTCTGGAAACACCATATATTTT; CDR3: CASSPPKTGGVSGNTIYF
V: TRBV7-6; size: .; J: TRBJ2-2; D: TRBD2; DNA: TGTGCCAGCACCCTAGCGGGGGGGCCCCGCACCGGGGAGCTGTTTTTT; CDR3: CASTLAGGPRTGELFF
V: TRBV12-3/TRBV12-4; size: few; J: TRBJ1-1; D: .; DNA: TGTGCCAGCAGTATGGACAGGAACACTGAAGCTTTCTTT; CDR3: CASSMDRNTEAFF
V: TRBV28; size: .; J: TRBJ1-5; D: TRBD1; DNA: TGTGCCAGCACCTCAGGAGGGGGCGAGGGTCAGCCCCAGCATTTT; CDR3: CASTSGGGEGQPQHF
V: TRBV27; size: .; J: TRBJ2-2; D: TRBD1; DNA: TGTGCCAGCAGGGCGGACAGGGGGCAAACCGGGGAGCTGTTTTTT; CDR3: CASRADRGQTGELFF
V: TRBV28; size: .; J: TRBJ1-6; D: TRBD1; DNA: TGTGCCAGCAGCGAGACAGGGGGCTCCTATAATTCACCCCTCCACTTT; CDR3: CASSETGGSYNSPLHF
V: TRBV2; size: .; J: TRBJ2-1; D: .; DNA: TGTGCCAGCAGTGAAGGGCAGGTGGGTAATGAGCAGTTCTTC; CDR3: CASSEGQVGNEQFF
V: TRBV5-1; size: .; J: TRBJ1-6; D: .; DNA: TGCGCCAGCAGCTTGGCTCAGGATTCACCCCTCCACTTT; CDR3: CASSLAQDSPLHF